The following is a T cell receptor (beta chain) sequence with its context. Its target is unknown. Germline CDR1 SGHDN, CDR2 FVKESK. Trimming stripped 0 bases from V and 1 base from J, with 13 bases between. The CDR3 sequence is 17 residues long. This entry belongs to a study of T cell repertoires in cytomegalovirus infection. Study context: Public signatures in TCR beta pointed to CMV infection and matching HLA type. Study-level points and caveats: Identification of carriers of CMV plus the relevant HLA was achieved through cumulative public TCR beta family frequency. The ex vivo response was dominated by HLA-C-restricted CMV-specific TCR beta clonotypes.

In TCRdb, the reads were re-called with MiXCR into one record per CDR3 protein. The sample shows roughly 280,000 distinct CDR3 sequences, roughly 15% of them seen only once. This chain uses TRBV14 with TRBJ2-1; no clear D. This sequence was found in a human donor in good health (CMV status not recorded). Some clones in this sample may be carry-over from other donors' samples. Material for sequencing was PBMCs. CDR3 residues: CASSQDDAGRSYNEQFF. Here the CDR3 DNA reads TGTGCCAGCAGCCAAGATGATGCCGGTAGGTCCTACAATGAGCAGTTCTTC.